The next 25 T cell receptor beta chains were all read from a single sample in a study of early T cells in non-severe SARS-CoV-2 infection. In TCRdb, the 5' RACE reads were re-called with MiXCR into one record per CDR3 protein. The sample contains fewer than 120,000 distinct CDR3 sequences, 10% to 15% of which appear only once. Sequencing was performed on whole blood, taken at baseline. The receptor set was obtained from an adult who was a healthcare worker with PCR-confirmed SARS-CoV-2 infection or an uninfected control (not recorded which).

The rearrangement links TRBV14 to TRBJ1-2, with 7 bases identical to TRBD1. The CDR3 is made up of 14 amino acids. Germline V gene data show CDR1 as SGHDN and CDR2 as FVKESK. Trimming at V came to 2 bases and at J to 6 bases, leaving 6 bases not matched to a gene. This chain's CDR3 is CASSQLGGGDGYTF. CDR3 DNA sequence: TGTGCCAGCAGCCAATTGGGAGGGGGCGATGGCTACACCTTC.

The V gene is TRBV5-1, the J gene TRBJ1-6, with D hard to call. Between the trimmed V and J ends, which lost 0 bases and 7 bases, there was a span of 11 bases. Germline CDR1 is SGHRS and CDR2 is YFSETQ. The length of the CDR3 is 15 residues. In DNA form, the CDR3 reads TGCGCCAGCAGCTTGGCTCATACCCAAAATTCACCCCTCCACTTT. Translation gives CASSLAHTQNSPLHF.

The J gene is TRBJ2-5, the V gene TRBV27; 8 positions agree with TRBD2. Germline V gene lookup returns CDR1 MNHEY and CDR2 SMNVEV (reference sequence). Losses at the gene ends were 6 bases for V and 5 bases for J; bases not matched to a gene: 11. This CDR3 contains 15 residues. CDR3: CASRGLALSRETQYF. In DNA, the CDR3 is TGTGCCAGCAGAGGACTAGCATTATCAAGGGAGACCCAGTACTTC.

V is TRBV2 and J is TRBJ2-1, with 7 bases lining up with TRBD1. The CDR3 contains 15 residues. With V trimmed by 3 bases and J by 9 bases, 11 bases remained unmatched. CDR1 SNHLY and CDR2 FYNNEI come from the germline V gene. The CDR3, as DNA: TGTGCCAGCAGTGACGGGACAGACGGATGGGGTGAGCAGTTCTTC. Its protein product is CASSDGTDGWGEQFF.

V usage is TRBV6-1 and J usage is TRBJ1-1; D is perhaps TRBD1 (5 bases). Germline CDR1 reads MNHNS; CDR2 reads SASEGT. This CDR3 has 13 residues. Trimming shortened V by 4 bases and J by 4 bases, and 10 bases separated the two germline ends. The CDR3: CASSGRGTTEAFF. CDR3 sequence (DNA): TGTGCCAGCAGTGGACGGGGCACCACTGAAGCTTTCTTT.

J is TRBJ2-5 and V is TRBV12-3 or TRBV12-4; D may be TRBD2 (6 bases). The V and J ends lost 2 bases and 1 base respectively, with 14 bases between them. The CDR3 loop spans 16 amino acids. The CDR3 bases are TGTGCCAGCAGTTTACAGGCAGGACTAACCCAAGAGACCCAGTACTTC. This translates into CASSLQAGLTQETQYF.

The chain recombines TRBV5-1 with TRBJ2-4, with D tentatively TRBD1 (6 bases). The germline CDR1 and CDR2 sequences are SGHRS and YFSETQ. Trimming stripped 4 bases from V and 8 bases from J, with 16 bases between. There are 14 residues in the CDR3. CDR3 bases: TGCGCCAGCAGCCTGGGACAATTGGTGGACATTCAGTACTTC. Translating it yields CASSLGQLVDIQYF.

As for this clonotype: At one boundary the junction diverges from the germline segment, which might be a read error. The gene calls are TRBV13 and TRBJ1-2; D unclear. CDR1 PRHDT and CDR2 FYEKMQ come from the germline V gene (reference sequence). The CDR3 covers 16 residues. DNA for the CDR3: TGTGCCAGCAGCTTAAAAAGGGAAGCCGTAAGATATGGCTGCACCTTC. It encodes CASSLKREAVRYGCTF.

This clonotype was seen a few times. This rearrangement joins TRBV11-2 to TRBJ2-1; the D gene is possibly TRBD2 (6 bases). With 2 bases removed from V and 9 bases from J, the gap between germline ends came to 11 bases. The CDR3 covers 13 residues. CDR1 is SGHAT and CDR2 is FQNNGV in the germline V gene. CDR3 DNA sequence: TGTGCCAGCAGCTTATCCCTCGGGGGTGAGCAGTTCTTC. Its translation: CASSLSLGGEQFF. The full variable domain, in which reference TRBV11-2 and TRBJ2-1 provide the parts outside the CDR3, is EAGVAQSPRYKIIEKRQSVAFWCNPISGHATLYWYQQILGQGPKLLIQFQNNGVVDDSQLPKDRFSAERLKGVDSTLKIQPAKLEDSAVYLCASSLSLGGEQFFGPGTRLTVL.

The V call is TRBV20-1, the J call TRBJ1-5, with 10 bases lining up with TRBD1. Germline-derived CDR1 and CDR2 are DFQATT and SNEGSKA (reference sequence). V was clipped by 5 bases and J by 6 bases; unmatched bases: 7. The CDR3 extends over 14 amino acids. CDR3 DNA sequence: TGCAGTGCTCCAGACAGGGGGCTTCGTCAGCCCCAGCATTTT. Amino acids: CSAPDRGLRQPQHF.

V and J are TRBV7-2 and TRBJ2-2; D is possibly TRBD2 (6 bases). The CDR3 is made up of 16 amino acids. Trimming cost V 7 bases and J 0 bases, with 15 bases left between them. Germline V gene data show CDR1 as SGHTA and CDR2 as FQGNSA. The CDR3 spells CASNPLRGTNTGELFF. CDR3 bases: TGTGCCAGCAACCCACTACGGGGGACGAACACCGGGGAGCTGTTTTTT.

CDR3 DNA: TGTGCCTGGAGTGTAACACAGGGGCTAAAATCACCCCTCCACTTT. Protein sequence: CAWSVTQGLKSPLHF. The chain recombines TRBV30 with TRBJ1-6; 7 positions agree with TRBD1. The trim removed 0 bases at V and 10 bases at J, leaving 9 bases unmatched. Per the germline V gene, CDR1 is GTSNPN and CDR2 is SVGIG (reference sequence). The CDR3 consists of 15 residues.

This clonotype was recorded at least ten times. The J gene is TRBJ1-5, the V gene TRBV7-9; 10 positions match TRBD1. CDR1 is SEHNR, CDR2 FQNEAQ, per germline (reference sequence). V shed 1 base and J 6 bases; nucleotides not matched to a gene: 9. This CDR3 has 17 residues. CDR3 amino acids: CASSLGSGTGASQPQHF. The CDR3 nucleotides are TGTGCCAGCAGCTTAGGGTCCGGGACAGGGGCATCTCAGCCCCAGCATTTT.

The chain has TRBV20-1 and TRBJ2-7; TRBD2 is a possible D gene (5 bases). The CDR3 consists of 12 residues. Germline V gene lookup returns CDR1 DFQATT and CDR2 SNEGSKA (reference sequence). Trimming removed 4 bases from V and 5 bases from J, with 12 bases in between. The CDR3 DNA sequence: TGCAGTGCTACGATCCGGGGTAACGAGCAGTACTTC. As protein: CSATIRGNEQYF.

This clonotype was picked up many times. The V and J genes are TRBV5-4 and TRBJ1-1; D ambiguous. The length of the CDR3 is 12 residues. Trimming pared 2 bases from V and 4 bases from J, leaving 6 bases between. Germline loops: CDR1 SGHNT, CDR2 YYREEE (reference sequence). CDR3 bases: TGTGCCAGCAGCTTTAAGGGCACTGAAGCTTTCTTT. This codes for CASSFKGTEAFF.

This clonotype was seen repeatedly, ten times or more. The rearrangement joins TRBV10-3 to TRBJ1-6; tentatively, D is TRBD1 (5 bases). There are 14 residues in the CDR3. Per germline, CDR1 ENHRY and CDR2 SYGVKD. Trimming removed 11 bases at V and 7 bases at J, with 18 bases between. The CDR3 loop reads CAARGAGINSPLHF. The CDR3 nucleotides read TGTGCCGCCCGAGGGGCAGGGATCAATTCACCCCTCCACTTT.

The rearrangement joins TRBV5-1 to TRBJ2-5; D possibly corresponds to TRBD1 (6 bases). Germline CDR1 and CDR2: SGHRS and YFSETQ. V was clipped by 3 bases and J by 4 bases, with 19 bases between them. The CDR3 runs to 16 residues. CDR3 coding DNA: TGCGCCAGCAGCTCAGGGGAAGGGACGGTCGGAGAGACCCAGTACTTC. Translation: CASSSGEGTVGETQYF.

This chain uses TRBV10-3 with TRBJ2-1; D tentatively fits TRBD1 or TRBD2 (5 bases each). Looked up from germline, CDR1 is ENHRY and CDR2 is SYGVKD. V lost 3 bases to trimming and J lost 10 bases, with 13 bases between them. The length of the CDR3 is 13 residues. The chain's CDR3 is CAISEGTAGEQFF. The CDR3 DNA sequence: TGTGCCATCAGTGAAGGGACCGCCGGGGAGCAGTTCTTC.

This clonotype was recorded at least ten times. V is TRBV5-1 and J is TRBJ2-2; the D gene is possibly TRBD2 (6 bases). Per the germline V gene, CDR1 is SGHRS and CDR2 is YFSETQ. With 4 bases removed from V and 4 bases from J, the gap between germline ends came to 17 bases. The CDR3 contains 16 residues. The CDR3 region has the DNA TGCGCCAGCAGCCCTGGCGGAGGGTCGGGCACCGGGGAGCTGTTTTTT. Protein: CASSPGGGSGTGELFF.

A few counts support this clonotype. The rearrangement uses TRBV2 and TRBJ1-1; no firm D call. Germline CDR1 SNHLY, CDR2 FYNNEI. Trimming pared 6 bases from V and 0 bases from J, leaving 8 bases between. The CDR3 loop spans 13 amino acids. The DNA of the CDR3 is TGTGCCAGCAGGCGGAGTTTGAACACTGAAGCTTTCTTT. Translated, it gives CASRRSLNTEAFF.

Written as DNA, the CDR3 is TGTGCCATCAGTGAGCCCAGCGGTGCAGAGCAGTACTTC. Protein: CAISEPSGAEQYF. This chain joins TRBV10-3 and TRBJ2-7; maybe TRBD2 (5 bases). Per the germline V gene, CDR1 is ENHRY and CDR2 is SYGVKD. The CDR3 spans 13 residues. The V end was cut by 2 bases, the J end by 7 bases, with 12 bases between.

The gene calls are TRBV4-1 and TRBJ1-2, with D unclear. CDR3 length equals 16 residues. V shed 0 bases and J shed 2 bases, with 13 bases lying between them. Germline V lookup: CDR1 MGHRA, CDR2 YSYEKL. The CDR3 reads CASSQETRRINYGYTF. As DNA, the CDR3 is TGCGCCAGCAGCCAAGAAACGCGTCGAATAAACTATGGCTACACCTTC.

This clonotype was counted many times. The chain links TRBV7-9 to TRBJ2-1; TRBD2 aligns across 8 bases. The CDR3 loop spans 15 amino acids. CDR1 is SEHNR and CDR2 is FQNEAQ in the germline V gene (reference sequence). The V and J ends lost 5 bases and 0 bases, in that order; junction bases with no gene match: 3. CDR3 bases: TGTGCCAGCAGCCGCGGGAGGAGCTCCTACAATGAGCAGTTCTTC. It specifies CASSRGRSSYNEQFF.

This rearrangement joins TRBV29-1 to TRBJ2-7; D is perhaps TRBD1 or TRBD2 (5 bases each). Trimming took 5 bases from V and 2 from J, leaving 16 bases between them. Per germline, CDR1 SQVTM and CDR2 ANQGSEA. The CDR3 length is 14 residues. The DNA of the CDR3 is TGCAGCGTTCGGACACGACTATCAACCTACGAGCAGTACTTC. It specifies CSVRTRLSTYEQYF.

This clonotype was counted ten times or more. The rearrangement links TRBV7-2 to TRBJ2-7; 10 positions agree with TRBD2. The junction had 7 bases not matched to a gene; V was cut back by 4 bases and J by 4 bases. Germline V gene lookup returns CDR1 SGHTA and CDR2 FQGNSA. The CDR3 totals 15 residues. DNA for the CDR3: TGTGCCAGCAGCTCTTCTAGCGGGAGTTTATACGAGCAGTACTTC. Its translation is CASSSSSGSLYEQYF.